The present entry profiles one T cell receptor (beta chain) with its context. Its matching antigen is unknown. This sample was included in a study of vaccination and CD4 T cells after COVID-19. V lost 7 bases to trimming and J lost 6 bases, with 22 bases between them. The CDR3 loop spans 16 amino acids. CDR1 and CDR2 from the germline V gene are LNHDA and SQIVND (reference sequence). With the Oncomine TCR Beta short-read assay, DNA from cultured CD4+ T cells was sequenced. TCRdb re-analysed the PCR reads in MiXCR, keeping a single row per CDR3 protein. The sample lists about 15,000 distinct CDR3 sequences; approximately 71% were seen once. Treatment: approximately nine-day PBMC culture with coronavirus spike peptide pools or control peptides (ViraFEST assay).

Sequencing was done on a sample of CD4+ T cells from blood, cultured in vitro. The origin of this receptor is a human donor who had recovered from COVID-19. J is TRBJ1-5 and V is TRBV19; D might be TRBD1 (6 bases). CDR3 loop: CASTQQPQGSGQPQHF. The DNA for the CDR3 is TGTGCCAGTACACAGCAGCCGCAGGGGTCCGGTCAGCCCCAGCATTTT.